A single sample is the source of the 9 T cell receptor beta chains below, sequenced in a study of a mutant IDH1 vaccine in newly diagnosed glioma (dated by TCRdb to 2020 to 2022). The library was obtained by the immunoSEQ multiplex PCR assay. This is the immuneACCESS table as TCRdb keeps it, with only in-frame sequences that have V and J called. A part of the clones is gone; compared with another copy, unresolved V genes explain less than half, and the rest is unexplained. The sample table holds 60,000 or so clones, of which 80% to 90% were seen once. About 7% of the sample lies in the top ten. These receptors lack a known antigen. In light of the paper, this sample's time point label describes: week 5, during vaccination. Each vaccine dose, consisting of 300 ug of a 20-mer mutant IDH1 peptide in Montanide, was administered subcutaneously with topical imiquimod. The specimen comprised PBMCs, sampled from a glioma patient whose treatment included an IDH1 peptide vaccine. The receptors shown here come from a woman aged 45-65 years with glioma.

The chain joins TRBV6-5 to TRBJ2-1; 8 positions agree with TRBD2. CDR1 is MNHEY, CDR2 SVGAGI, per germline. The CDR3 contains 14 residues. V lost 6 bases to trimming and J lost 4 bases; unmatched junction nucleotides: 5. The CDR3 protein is CASSTGGGYNEQFF. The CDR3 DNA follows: TGTGCCAGCAGCACGGGGGGGGGTTACAATGAGCAGTTCTTC.

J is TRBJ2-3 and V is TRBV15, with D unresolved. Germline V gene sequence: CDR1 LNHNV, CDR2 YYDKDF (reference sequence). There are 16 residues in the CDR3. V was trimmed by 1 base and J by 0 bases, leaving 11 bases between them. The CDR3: CATSRGSSASTDTQYF. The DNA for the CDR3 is TGTGCCACCAGCAGAGGATCCAGCGCCAGCACAGATACGCAGTATTTT.

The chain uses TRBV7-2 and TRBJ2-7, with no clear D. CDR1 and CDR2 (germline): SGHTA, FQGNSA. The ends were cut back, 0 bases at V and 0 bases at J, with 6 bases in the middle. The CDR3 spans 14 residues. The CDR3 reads CASSLARYSYEQYF. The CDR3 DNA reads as TGTGCCAGCAGCTTAGCGCGGTACTCCTACGAGCAGTACTTC.

The CDR3 is CASSPGGARDTGELFF. CDR3 bases: TGTGCCAGCAGCCCGGGCGGGGCCCGGGACACCGGGGAGCTGTTTTTT. The V call is TRBV4-2, the J call TRBJ2-2; D is possibly TRBD2 (6 bases). The CDR3 has 16 amino acids. Germline lookup yields CDR1 LGHNA and CDR2 YNFKEQ. With 4 bases removed from V and 3 bases from J, the gap between germline ends came to 15 bases.

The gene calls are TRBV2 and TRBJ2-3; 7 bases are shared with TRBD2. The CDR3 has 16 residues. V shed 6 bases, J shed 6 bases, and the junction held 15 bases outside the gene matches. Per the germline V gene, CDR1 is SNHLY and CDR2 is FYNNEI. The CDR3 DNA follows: TGTGCCAGCAGCCCGGCCGGAGCGGGGTCAGGGGATACGCAGTATTTT. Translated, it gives CASSPAGAGSGDTQYF.

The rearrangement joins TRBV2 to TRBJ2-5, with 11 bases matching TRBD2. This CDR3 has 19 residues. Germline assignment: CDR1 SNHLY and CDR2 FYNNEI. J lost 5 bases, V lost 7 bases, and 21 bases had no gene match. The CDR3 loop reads CASTYSPPHSGGAGETQYF. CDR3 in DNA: TGTGCCAGCACCTACTCCCCCCCTCATAGCGGGGGGGCCGGGGAGACCCAGTACTTC.

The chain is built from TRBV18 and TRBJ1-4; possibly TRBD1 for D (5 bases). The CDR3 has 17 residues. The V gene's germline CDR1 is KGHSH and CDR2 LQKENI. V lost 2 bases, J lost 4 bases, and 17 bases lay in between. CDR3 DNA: TGTGCCAGCTCACCAACCCCGCACGGGGGATATAATGAAAAACTGTTTTTT. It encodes CASSPTPHGGYNEKLFF. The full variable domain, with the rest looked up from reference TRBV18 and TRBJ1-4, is NAGVMQNPRHLVRRRGQEARLRCSPMKGHSHVYWYRQLPEEGLKFMVYLQKENIIDESGMPKERFSAEFPKEGPSILRIQQVVRGDSAAYFCASSPTPHGGYNEKLFFGSGTQLSVL.

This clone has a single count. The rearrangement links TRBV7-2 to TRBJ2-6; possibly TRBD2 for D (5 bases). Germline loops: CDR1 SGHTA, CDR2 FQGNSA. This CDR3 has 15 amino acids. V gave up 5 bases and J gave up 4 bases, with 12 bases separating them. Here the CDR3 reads CASSTSGSGANVLTF. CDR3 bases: TGTGCCAGCAGCACCTCGGGGTCCGGGGCCAACGTCCTGACTTTC.

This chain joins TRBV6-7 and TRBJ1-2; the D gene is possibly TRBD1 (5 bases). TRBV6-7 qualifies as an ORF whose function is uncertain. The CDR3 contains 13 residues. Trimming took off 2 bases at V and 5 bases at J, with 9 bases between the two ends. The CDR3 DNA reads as TGTGCCAGCAGTTACCCCGGGACTTATGGCTACACCTTC. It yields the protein CASSYPGTYGYTF.